These T cell receptor beta chains were read from a single sample in a study of shared T cell receptors in the human thymus. The repertoire was sequenced with immunoSEQ multiplex PCR; TCRdb's copy has only in-frame clones and lacks some. The profile shows 650,000 to 950,000 clones, 80% to 90% of them singletons. These same data were also listed under a study on human thymus T cells.

Sequences were obtained from thymocytes. The receptors derive from a girl in the first two years of life with a congenital heart defect. CDR3s include the opening cysteine and the closing phenylalanine or tryptophan. A D gene is named only where the DNA matches it firmly. The size field is filled for only some rows; it gives once, few, many or a size class.

v_gene,j_gene,abundance,d_gene,CDR3aa,CDR3nt
TRBV6-7,TRBJ2-2,once,TRBD1,CASISGQGDSGELFF,TGTGCCAGCATATCGGGACAGGGGGATTCCGGGGAGCTGTTTTTT
TRBV5-1,TRBJ2-1,.,TRBD2,CASSLRTSGGALIYNEQFF,TGCGCCAGCAGCTTAAGGACTAGCGGGGGGGCGTTGATATACAATGAGCAGTTCTTC
TRBV7-8,TRBJ1-1,.,TRBD1,CASSLLTGRNTEAFF,TGTGCCAGCAGCTTATTGACAGGGAGAAACACTGAAGCTTTCTTT
TRBV19,TRBJ1-4,.,.,CASSMGPHEKLFF,TGTGCCAGTAGTATGGGGCCCCATGAAAAACTGTTTTTT
TRBV7-9,TRBJ2-7,.,TRBD2,CASSQGLAGGPYEQYF,TGTGCCAGCAGCCAGGGACTAGCGGGGGGCCCCTACGAGCAGTACTTC
TRBV18,TRBJ2-1,.,.,CASSHFKRHHINNEQFF,TGTGCCAGCTCACACTTTAAACGCCACCATATCAACAATGAGCAGTTCTTC
TRBV28,TRBJ1-5,once,.,CASSLWCPGYSNQPQHF,TGTGCCAGCAGTTTATGGTGTCCCGGGTATAGCAATCAGCCCCAGCATTTT
TRBV28,TRBJ1-2,.,.,CASSNRKSNYGYTF,TGTGCCAGCAGCAACAGGAAGTCTAACTATGGCTACACCTTC
TRBV28,TRBJ1-4,once,.,CASSLGDIKLFF,TGTGCCAGCAGTTTGGGCGACATAAAACTGTTTTTT
TRBV5-6,TRBJ1-1,.,TRBD1,CASSLDRVQHGEAFF,TGTGCCAGCAGCCTTGACAGGGTCCAACACGGTGAAGCTTTCTTT
TRBV15,TRBJ2-7,.,TRBD1,CATSSRGHFRYEQYF,TGTGCCACCAGCAGCAGGGGGCATTTTAGGTACGAGCAGTACTTC
TRBV5-4,TRBJ1-1,.,TRBD1,CASSLKGRSTRTGWGTEAFF,TGTGCCAGCAGCTTGAAGGGGCGGAGCACTAGGACAGGGTGGGGCACTGAAGCTTTCTTT
TRBV4-1,TRBJ2-7,.,.,CASSQGRGGRIYEQYF,TGCGCCAGCAGCCAAGGGAGGGGGGGGCGCATTTACGAGCAGTACTTC